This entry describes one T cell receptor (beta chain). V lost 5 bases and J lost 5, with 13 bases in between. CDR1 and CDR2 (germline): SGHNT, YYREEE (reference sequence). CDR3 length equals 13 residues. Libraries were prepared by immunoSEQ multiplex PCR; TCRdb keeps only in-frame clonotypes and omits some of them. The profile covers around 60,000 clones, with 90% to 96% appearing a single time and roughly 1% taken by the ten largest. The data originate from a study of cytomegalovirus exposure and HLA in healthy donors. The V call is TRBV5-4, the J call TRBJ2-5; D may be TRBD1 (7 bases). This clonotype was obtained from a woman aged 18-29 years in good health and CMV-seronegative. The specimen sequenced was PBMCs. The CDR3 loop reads CASRPPGGETQYF. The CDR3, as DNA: TGTGCCAGCAGACCACCAGGGGGGGAGACCCAGTACTTC. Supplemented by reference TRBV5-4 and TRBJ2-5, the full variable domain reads ETGVTQSPTHLIKTRGQQVTLRCSSQSGHNTVSWYQQALGQGPQFIFQYYREEENGRGNFPPRFSGLQFPNYSSELNVNALELDDSALYLCASRPPGGETQYFGPGTRLLVL.